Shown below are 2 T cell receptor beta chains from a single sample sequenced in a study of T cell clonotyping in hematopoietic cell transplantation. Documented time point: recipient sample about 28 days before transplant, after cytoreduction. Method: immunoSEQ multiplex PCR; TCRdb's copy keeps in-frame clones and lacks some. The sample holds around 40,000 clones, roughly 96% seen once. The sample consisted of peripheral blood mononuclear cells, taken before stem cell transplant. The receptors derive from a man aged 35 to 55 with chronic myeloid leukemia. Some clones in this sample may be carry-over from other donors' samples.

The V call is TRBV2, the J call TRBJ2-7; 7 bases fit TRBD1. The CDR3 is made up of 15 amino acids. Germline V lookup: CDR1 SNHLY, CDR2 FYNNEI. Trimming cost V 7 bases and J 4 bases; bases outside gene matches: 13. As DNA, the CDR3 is TGTGCCAGCATCAACCGACAGGGTCCTTTTTACGAGCAGTACTTC. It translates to CASINRQGPFYEQYF. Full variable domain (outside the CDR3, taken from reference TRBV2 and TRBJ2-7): EPEVTQTPSHQVTQMGQEVILRCVPISNHLYFYWYRQILGQKVEFLVSFYNNEISEKSEIFDDQFSVERPDGSNFTLKIRSTKLEDSAMYFCASINRQGPFYEQYFGPGTRLTVT.

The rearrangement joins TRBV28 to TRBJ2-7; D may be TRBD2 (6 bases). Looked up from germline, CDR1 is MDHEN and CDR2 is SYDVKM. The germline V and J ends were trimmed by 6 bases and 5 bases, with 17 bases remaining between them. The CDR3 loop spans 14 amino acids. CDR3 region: CASSPPRRAHEQYF. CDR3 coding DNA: TGTGCCAGCAGCCCCCCAAGGAGGGCCCACGAGCAGTACTTC.